The 17 T cell receptor beta chains reported below all come from one sample, sequenced in a study of T cell repertoires in cytomegalovirus infection. TCRdb recomputed calls from the reads with MiXCR, one row per CDR3 protein. The top ten clones hold about 60% of a sample with about 220,000 distinct CDR3 sequences, 35% to 45% of them seen once. Their cognate antigens are unknown. This specimen was CD8+ T cells from cultured PBMCs, taken from culture after CMV antigen stimulation. The receptors were gathered from a human donor in good health (CMV status not recorded). Some clones in this sample may be carry-over from other donors' samples.

In this sample, this clonotype turned up a few times. This chain links TRBV27 with TRBJ2-2, with D possibly TRBD2 on 5 matching bases. Trimming shortened V by 6 bases and J by 6 bases, and 14 bases separated the two germline ends. CDR1 and CDR2 from the germline V gene are MNHEY and SMNVEV (reference sequence). The length of the CDR3 is 14 residues. The CDR3 DNA reads TGTGCCAGCAGCCACCTGACGGGATCCGGGGAGCTGTTTTTT. Its protein product is CASSHLTGSGELFF.

The CDR3: CASTPGRAGLGQPQHF. In nucleotides, the CDR3 is TGTGCCAGTACACCAGGAAGGGCAGGGCTGGGTCAGCCCCAGCATTTT. This sequence joins TRBV19 and TRBJ1-5, with a possible D match to TRBD1 (5 bases). The CDR3 is 16 residues long. Germline assignment: CDR1 LNHDA and CDR2 SQIVND (reference sequence). V was cut by 7 bases and J by 6 bases, with 22 bases left in between.

The chain links TRBV12-3 or TRBV12-4 to TRBJ2-7; D is possibly TRBD2 (7 bases). The CDR3 has 16 amino acids. V was trimmed by 6 bases and J by 4 bases, leaving 22 bases between them. CDR3 nucleotides: TGTGCCAGCAGCCTTAAGGGGGGGGGGGCTTCTTACGAGCAGTACTTC. Protein product: CASSLKGGGASYEQYF.

The chain has TRBV10-3 and TRBJ1-5; 8 bases map to TRBD1. The CDR3 runs 13 residues. Germline CDR1 and CDR2: ENHRY and SYGVKD. V gave up 3 bases and J gave up 10 bases; unmatched junction bases: 5. DNA of the CDR3: TGTGCCATCAGTGACAGGGGGCCGCGACCCCAGCATTTT. It translates to CAISDRGPRPQHF.

This clonotype has more than one count but fewer than ten. The V gene is TRBV7-9, the J gene TRBJ2-5; 9 positions agree with TRBD1. V shed 5 bases and J 3 bases; nucleotides not matched to a gene: 4. The CDR3 loop spans 14 amino acids. Germline V gives CDR1 SEHNR, CDR2 FQNEAQ (reference sequence). CDR3 nucleotide sequence: TGTGCCAGCAGCGATCGGACAGGGGAAGAGACCCAGTACTTC. This codes for CASSDRTGEETQYF.

V gene TRBV6-1 combines with J gene TRBJ2-1; TRBD1 or TRBD2 may be the D gene (5 bases each). Germline values: CDR1 MNHNS, CDR2 SASEGT. V lost 2 bases and J lost 0, with 14 bases in between. The CDR3 has 17 residues. The CDR3 DNA reads as TGTGCCAGCAGTGAATGGGACCCGCTAAGCTCCTACAATGAGCAGTTCTTC. Its protein is CASSEWDPLSSYNEQFF.

Only a few counts were recorded for this clonotype. The rearrangement joins TRBV7-4 to TRBJ2-6; 7 bases match TRBD1. The CDR3 is 18 amino acids. Germline CDR1 reads SGHVT; CDR2 reads SQSDAQ. The trim removed 1 base at V and 3 bases at J, leaving 9 bases unmatched. CDR3 in DNA: TGTGCCAGCAGCTTAGTGGATTATGGGGACAGTGGGGCCAACGTCCTGACTTTC. Residues: CASSLVDYGDSGANVLTF.

This clonotype has a single count. This chain links TRBV2 with TRBJ1-2; D remains unclear. Trimming removed 1 base from V and 1 base from J, with 10 bases in between. The CDR3 contains 15 residues. Germline CDR1 is SNHLY and CDR2 is FYNNEI. CDR3 protein: CASSEEQRRNYGYTF. Written as DNA, the CDR3 is TGTGCCAGCAGTGAAGAGCAGAGACGTAACTATGGCTACACCTTC.

V usage is TRBV27 and J usage is TRBJ1-5; the D is unclear. V was shortened by 0 bases and J by 5 bases, with 14 bases between the two germline ends. This CDR3 region has 16 residues. Germline V gives CDR1 MNHEY, CDR2 SMNVEV (reference sequence). The CDR3 region is CASSLSGGEWDQPQHF. The CDR3 region has the DNA TGTGCCAGCAGTTTATCAGGCGGGGAGTGGGATCAGCCCCAGCATTTT.

The chain is built from TRBV7-3 and TRBJ2-2; D possibly corresponds to TRBD1 (5 bases). Trimming removed 5 bases at V and 0 bases at J, with 13 bases between. Germline CDR1 SGHTA, CDR2 FQGTGA. The CDR3 has 16 amino acids. CDR3 amino acids: CASSPPGKTNTGELFF. In DNA form, the CDR3 reads TGTGCCAGCAGCCCCCCAGGGAAAACGAACACCGGGGAGCTGTTTTTT.

Remarks on this clonotype: Sequence at one end of the junction differs from germline and may be a read error. The chain carries TRBV10-3 and TRBJ2-7; 11 positions match TRBD2. The germline V gene encodes CDR1 ENHRY and CDR2 SYGVKD. The CDR3 runs to 17 residues. The CDR3 coding sequence is TGTGCCATCAGTGGAAGAGAGGGACTAGCGGAGACCTACCAGCAGTACTTC. It yields the protein CAISGREGLAETYQQYF.

This clonotype was recorded many times. The CDR3 region has the DNA TGTGCCAGCAGGGATCTACAGGAGAACACTGAAGCTTTCTTT. This codes for CASRDLQENTEAFF. The chain recombines TRBV27 with TRBJ1-1, with D tentatively TRBD1 (5 bases). V was pared by 6 bases and J by 1 base, with 12 bases between. CDR1 is MNHEY, CDR2 SMNVEV, per germline (reference sequence). This CDR3 has 14 residues.

The chain couples TRBV6-6 to TRBJ1-1; no clear D gene. The CDR3 loop spans 14 amino acids. V was trimmed by 7 bases and J by 4 bases, leaving 16 bases between them. Germline values: CDR1 MNHNY, CDR2 SVGAGI (reference sequence). The CDR3 DNA follows: TGTGCCAGCATCCTAATCGGGGTGAGCACTGAAGCTTTCTTT. It codes for CASILIGVSTEAFF.

This clonotype was recorded at least ten times. The chain couples TRBV7-8 to TRBJ1-2, with 10 bases lining up with TRBD1. CDR1 SGHVS and CDR2 FQNEAQ come from the germline V gene. This CDR3 spans 15 amino acids. J gave up 4 bases and V 4 bases, and 6 bases lay outside the gene matches. The CDR3 bases are TGTGCCAGCAGCTCAAGACAGGGGGCAGTCTATGGCTACACCTTC. Translated, it gives CASSSRQGAVYGYTF.

The CDR3: CASSLARSGQANYGYTF. In nucleotides, the CDR3 is TGTGCCAGCAGCTTAGCGCGATCGGGACAGGCAAACTATGGCTACACCTTC. The J gene is TRBJ1-2, the V gene TRBV11-1; TRBD1 matches 8 bases. Germline-derived CDR1 and CDR2 are SGHAT and FQDESV (reference sequence). V dropped 0 bases and J dropped 2; count of bases not matched to a gene: 8. This CDR3 contains 17 residues.

This clonotype is classed as medium-sized (0.01 to 0.1%). This rearrangement joins TRBV15 to TRBJ1-4, with TRBD1 matching over 8 bases. CDR1 is LNHNV and CDR2 is YYDKDF in the germline V gene (reference sequence). The CDR3 is 13 amino acids. J was trimmed by 8 bases and V by 8 bases; bases with no gene match: 7. CDR3 coding DNA: TGTGCCACCCTCGACAGGGGACAAGAAAAACTGTTTTTT. Protein: CATLDRGQEKLFF.

This clonotype has more than one count but fewer than ten. This rearrangement joins TRBV27 to TRBJ2-7, with D possibly being TRBD2 (6 bases). Germline V CDR1 and CDR2: MNHEY, SMNVEV (reference sequence). Deletions cut 6 bases from V and 2 bases from J, with 11 bases between. This CDR3 has 13 amino acids. The CDR3 DNA follows: TGTGCCAGCAGCCTGGACTACACCTACGAGCAGTACTTC. Translated: CASSLDYTYEQYF.